These T cell receptor beta chains were read from a single sample in a study of blood T cell repertoires in COVID-19. Sequencing used immunoSEQ multiplex PCR; TCRdb keeps in-frame clones, though not all of them. The sample lists 210,000 or so clones, about 90% occurring once. The sample taken for sequencing was peripheral blood. Source of these receptors: a man younger than 35 with active or convalescent COVID-19. Each CDR3 is given with its conserved first and last residue. The D gene is left open where the match is weak. Not all rows give a size; the values are once, few, many and, for expanded clones, a class.

clone_size,j_call,v_call,d_call,cdr3_nt,cdr3_aa
-,TRBJ2-7,TRBV27,-,TGTGCCAGCAGTTTAGTGGAAGGAGCTCGCTACGAGCAGTACTTC,CASSLVEGARYEQYF
-,TRBJ2-3,TRBV9,TRBD2,TGTGCCAGCAGCGTAGATGGCGGGAGACCCACAGATACGCAGTATTTT,CASSVDGGRPTDTQYF
-,TRBJ2-5,TRBV19,TRBD2,TGTGCCAGTAGTACCTCGGGAGGGCGGGAGGAGACCCAGTACTTC,CASSTSGGREETQYF
-,TRBJ1-5,TRBV25-1,-,TGTGCCAGCAGGGAGGATGAACAGCCCCAGCATTTT,CASREDEQPQHF
-,TRBJ1-2,TRBV28,-,TGTGCCAGCATTACTAACTATGGCTACACCTTC,CASITNYGYTF
-,TRBJ1-3,TRBV11-2,-,TGTGCCAGCAGCTTAAAACCCCCTAGCTCTGGAAACACCATATATTTT,CASSLKPPSSGNTIYF
-,TRBJ2-5,TRBV5-1,TRBD2,TGCGCCAGCAGCACGAACATAGCGGGAGCCGGGGGGACCCAGTACTTC,CASSTNIAGAGGTQYF
few,TRBJ2-1,TRBV7-7,TRBD2,TGTGCTAGCAGCATCGATAGCGGGACGGAGCAGTTCTTC,CASSIDSGTEQFF
-,TRBJ2-5,TRBV18,-,TGTGCCAGCTCACCACCGAGAGAGACCCAGTACTTC,CASSPPRETQYF
-,TRBJ2-3,TRBV15,TRBD1,TGTGCCACCAGCAGAGATTGGGGGACAGGGGTTCAGGATACGCAGTATTTT,CATSRDWGTGVQDTQYF
-,TRBJ1-2,TRBV6-1,TRBD1,TGTGCCAGCAGTGACCACCCCGGGACAGGGGATGGCTACACCTTC,CASSDHPGTGDGYTF
-,TRBJ2-5,TRBV5-4,-,TGTGCCAGCAGCCCCGAAGCAGGGGAGACCCAGTACTTC,CASSPEAGETQYF
-,TRBJ2-3,TRBV4-1,TRBD1,TGCGCCAGCAGCCAAGCCATGACAGGGGGCATAACCACAGATACGCAGTATTTT,CASSQAMTGGITTDTQYF
-,TRBJ1-5,TRBV27,-,TGTGCCAGCACCGGGGGTGTAAATCAGCCCCAGCATTTT,CASTGGVNQPQHF
-,TRBJ1-5,TRBV19,-,TGTGCCAGTAGTTCTGCTCGACAGTCTAGCAATCAGCCCCAGCATTTT,CASSSARQSSNQPQHF
-,TRBJ1-2,TRBV7-2,-,TGTGCCAGCAGTAGAATCGCCGGTGGCTACACCTTC,CASSRIAGGYTF
-,TRBJ1-2,TRBV4-3,TRBD1,TGCGCCAGCAGCCAGGGAAGGACAGGTTTCGGCTATGGCTACACCTTC,CASSQGRTGFGYGYTF
-,TRBJ1-5,TRBV7-8,-,TGTGCCAGCAGCCCGCGACAGGAGAATCAGCCCCAGCATTTT,CASSPRQENQPQHF
few,TRBJ1-3,TRBV11-2,-,TGTGCCAGCAGCTTAGGGGTCGCGGGGATCTCTGGAAACACCATATATTTT,CASSLGVAGISGNTIYF
-,TRBJ2-7,TRBV2,-,TGTGCCAGCAGGACAGGTTTATACGAGCAGTACTTC,CASRTGLYEQYF
few,TRBJ1-1,TRBV2,-,TGTGCCACACAACCTTCAGAGAACACTGAAGCTTTCTTT,CATQPSENTEAFF
-,TRBJ2-1,TRBV6-4,-,TGTGCCAGCAGTGACCTACGACGCGGAAATGAGCAGTTCTTC,CASSDLRRGNEQFF